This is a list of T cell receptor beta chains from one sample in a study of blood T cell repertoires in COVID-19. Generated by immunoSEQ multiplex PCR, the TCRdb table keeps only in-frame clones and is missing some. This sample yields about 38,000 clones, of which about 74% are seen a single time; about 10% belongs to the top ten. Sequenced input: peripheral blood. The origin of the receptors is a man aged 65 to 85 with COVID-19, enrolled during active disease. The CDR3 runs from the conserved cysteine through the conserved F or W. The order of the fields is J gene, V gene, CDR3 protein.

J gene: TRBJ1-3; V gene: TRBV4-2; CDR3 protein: CASSQGLQSSGNTIYF
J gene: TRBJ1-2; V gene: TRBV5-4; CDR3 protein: CASSSRGNYGYTF
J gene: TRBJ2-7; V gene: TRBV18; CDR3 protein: CASSPRGTSGSDTQYF
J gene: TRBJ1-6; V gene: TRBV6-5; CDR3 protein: CASRGRGNYNSPLHF
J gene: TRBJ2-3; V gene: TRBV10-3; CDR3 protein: CAIRGGARADTQYF
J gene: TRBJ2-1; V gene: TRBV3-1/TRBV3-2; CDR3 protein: CASSLGQGWEQFF
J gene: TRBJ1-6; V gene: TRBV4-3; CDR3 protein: CASSQAEHSPLHF
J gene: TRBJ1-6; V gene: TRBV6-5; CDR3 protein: CASSYSGRGNSPLHF
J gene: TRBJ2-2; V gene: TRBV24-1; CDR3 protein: CATGTRGAGTGELFF
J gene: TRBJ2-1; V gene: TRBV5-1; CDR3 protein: CASSLGASSGRNEQFF
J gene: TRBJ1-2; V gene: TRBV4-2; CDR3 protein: CASSSRTEWGYGYTF
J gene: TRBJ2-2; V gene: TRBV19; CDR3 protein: CASSDRDRVFTGELFF
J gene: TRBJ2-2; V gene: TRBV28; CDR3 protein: CASRLAGVAGELFF
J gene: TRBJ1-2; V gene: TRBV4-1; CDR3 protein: CASSQTGQGSNYGYTF
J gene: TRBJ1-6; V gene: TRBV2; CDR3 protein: CASRLQGAHSPLHF
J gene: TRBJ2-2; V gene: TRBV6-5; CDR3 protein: CASKGQGNGELFF
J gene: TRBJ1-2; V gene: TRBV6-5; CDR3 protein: CASSYSGRGYTF
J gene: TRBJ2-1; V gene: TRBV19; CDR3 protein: CASSPRASGRPSSYNEQFF
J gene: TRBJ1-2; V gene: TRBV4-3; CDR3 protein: CASSQVSGSGYTF
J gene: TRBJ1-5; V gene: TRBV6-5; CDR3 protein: CASRLSGQPQHF
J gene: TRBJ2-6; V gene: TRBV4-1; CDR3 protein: CASSLIPTGVRSGANVLTF
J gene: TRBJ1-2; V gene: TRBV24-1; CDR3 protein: CATSERGNYGYTF
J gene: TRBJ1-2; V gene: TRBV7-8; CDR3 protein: CASSLETGGRGYGYTF
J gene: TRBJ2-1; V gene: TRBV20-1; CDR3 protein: CSASLAGNEQFF
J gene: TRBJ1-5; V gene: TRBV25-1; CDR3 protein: CASSGNSGPQHF
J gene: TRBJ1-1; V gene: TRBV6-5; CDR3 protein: CASSYTSGGTEAFF
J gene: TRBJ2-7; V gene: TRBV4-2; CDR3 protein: CASSQGLGLLLGEQYF
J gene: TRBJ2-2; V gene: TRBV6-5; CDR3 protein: CASSQDRGRELFF
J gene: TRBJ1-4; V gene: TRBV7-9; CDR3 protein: CASSFAGRGLGEKLFF
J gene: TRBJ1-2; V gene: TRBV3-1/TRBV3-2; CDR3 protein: CASSPSLAREGYTF
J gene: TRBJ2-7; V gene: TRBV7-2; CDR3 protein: CASSKPGQGVYEQYF
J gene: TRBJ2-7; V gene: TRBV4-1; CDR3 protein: CASSQDLTSIWAYEQYF
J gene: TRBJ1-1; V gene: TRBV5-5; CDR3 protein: CASRLRGATEAFF
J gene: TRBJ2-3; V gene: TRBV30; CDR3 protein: CACHRGGSTDTQYF
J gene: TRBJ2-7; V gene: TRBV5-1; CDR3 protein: CASSLKGASYEQYF
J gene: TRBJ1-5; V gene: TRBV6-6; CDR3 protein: CASSPGQGANQPQHF
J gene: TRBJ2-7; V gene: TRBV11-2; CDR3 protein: CASSLVGDRSYEQYF
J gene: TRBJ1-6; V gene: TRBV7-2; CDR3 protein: CASSLGAGSPLHF
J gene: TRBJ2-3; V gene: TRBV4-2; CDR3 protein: CASSQDRGTDTQYF
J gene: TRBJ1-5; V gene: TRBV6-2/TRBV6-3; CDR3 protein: CASSYSGTGGNQPQHF
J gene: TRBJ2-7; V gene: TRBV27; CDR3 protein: CASSPRTGQGDEQYF
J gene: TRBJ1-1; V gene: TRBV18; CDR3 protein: CASSSIDRANTEAFF
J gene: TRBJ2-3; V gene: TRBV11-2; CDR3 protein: CASSALVWRTDTQYF
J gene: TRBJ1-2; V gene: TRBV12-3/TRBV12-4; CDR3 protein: CASSSTGESGYTF
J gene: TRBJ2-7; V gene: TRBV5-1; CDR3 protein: CASSPPGYEQYF
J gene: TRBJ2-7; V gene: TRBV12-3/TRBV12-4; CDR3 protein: CASRNRETYEQYF
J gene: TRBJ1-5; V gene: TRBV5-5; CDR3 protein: CASSLLVGPLYQPQHF
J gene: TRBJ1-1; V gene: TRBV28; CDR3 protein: CASGFPDRVSTEAFF
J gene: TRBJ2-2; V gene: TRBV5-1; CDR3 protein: CASSLETGRVRELFF
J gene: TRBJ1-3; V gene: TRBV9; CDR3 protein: CASSVDRLGNTIYF